Presented here are 29 T cell receptor beta chains from one specimen sequenced in a study of Graves' ophthalmopathy and Graves' hyperthyroidism. Researchers took RNA transcripts and amplified TCR beta CDR3 regions from them. A first-round RT-PCR used HTBI primers, followed by a second-round multiplex PCR. TCRdb recomputed calls from the multiplex PCR reads with MiXCR, one row per CDR3 protein. Of approximately 410,000 distinct CDR3 sequences listed, less than 20% are singletons. Material: peripheral blood. Every receptor here comes from a woman in her late teens or twenties with stable Graves' hyperthyroidism.

For the CDR3, the DNA is TGTGCCAGCAGTGGCGGGGGAGGGAACGGCCTCGAAAAACTGTTTTTT. Amino acid sequence: CASSGGGGNGLEKLFF. The chain recombines TRBV6-1 with TRBJ1-4, with a weak D call TRBD1 (5 bases). Germline V lookup: CDR1 MNHNS, CDR2 SASEGT. This CDR3 is 16 amino acids long. V shed 4 bases and J shed 8 bases, with 20 bases lying between them.

This clonotype came up many times. CDR3 protein: CSALTSGGETEETQYF. The CDR3 DNA is TGCAGTGCTCTTACTAGCGGGGGCGAAACCGAAGAGACCCAGTACTTC. V usage is TRBV20-1 and J usage is TRBJ2-5; 11 bases match TRBD2. Germline V gene lookup returns CDR1 DFQATT and CDR2 SNEGSKA (reference sequence). V shed 5 bases and J 3 bases; nucleotides not matched to a gene: 11. The CDR3 is made up of 16 amino acids.

The gene calls are TRBV7-2 and TRBJ2-7; D is uncertain. V lost 3 bases and J lost 2, with 11 bases in between. The CDR3 is 14 residues long. Germline V gene sequence: CDR1 SGHTA, CDR2 FQGNSA. DNA for the CDR3: TGTGCCAGCAGCTTTCGGCAAGACCCCTACGAGCAGTACTTC. Its protein is CASSFRQDPYEQYF. The full variable domain, its missing parts supplied by reference TRBV7-2 and TRBJ2-7, is GAGVSQSPSNKVTEKGKDVELRCDPISGHTALYWYRQSLGQGLEFLIYFQGNSAPDKSGLPSDRFSAERTGGSVSTLTIQRTQQEDSAVYLCASSFRQDPYEQYFGPGTRLTVT.

This clonotype has at least ten counts. V and J are TRBV6-5 and TRBJ2-5; D call uncertain. V lost 6 bases, J lost 4 bases, and 15 bases lay in between. Looked up from germline, CDR1 is MNHEY and CDR2 is SVGAGI. The CDR3 totals 14 residues. The CDR3 reads CASSNGLNRETQYF. For the CDR3, the DNA is TGTGCCAGCAGCAACGGGCTTAACCGAGAGACCCAGTACTTC.

This clonotype occurred many times. The V call is TRBV19, the J call TRBJ1-1, with a weak D call TRBD1 (6 bases). This CDR3 has 22 amino acids. The V end lost 5 bases, the J end lost 6 bases, and 40 bases lay between the germline ends. Germline CDR1 and CDR2: LNHDA and SQIVND (reference sequence). As DNA, the CDR3 is TGTGCCAGTAGTTTTCTTCCGGGACCGCGTACTGTTAACAGGGTTCCCCCCTCTGAAGCTTTCTTT. Translating gives CASSFLPGPRTVNRVPPSEAFF.

At least ten counts were recorded for this clonotype. J is TRBJ2-7 and V is TRBV29-1; tentatively, D is TRBD2 (5 bases). The CDR3 sequence is 13 residues long. Germline V gives CDR1 SQVTM, CDR2 ANQGSEA. V lost 5 bases to trimming and J lost 10 bases, with 21 bases between them. This chain's CDR3 is CSVRFPGKASQYF. Here the CDR3 DNA reads TGCAGCGTTCGGTTCCCGGGGAAGGCGAGCCAGTACTTC.

This clonotype was recorded at least ten times. V and J are TRBV7-3 and TRBJ2-7; a possible D gene is TRBD1 (5 bases). CDR3 length: 14 residues. Germline CDR1 reads SGHTA; CDR2 reads FQGTGA. V gave up 7 bases and J gave up 0 bases, with 13 bases separating them. DNA of the CDR3: TGTGCCAGCAAGAAGGGGCGCAACTCCTACGAGCAGTACTTC. As protein: CASKKGRNSYEQYF.

V and J are TRBV5-1 and TRBJ2-7, with TRBD2 matching 7 bases. The CDR3 covers 16 residues. Germline CDR1 SGHRS, CDR2 YFSETQ. With 4 bases clipped from V and 3 bases from J, the junction kept 13 bases outside the gene matches. CDR3 DNA: TGCGCCAGCAGCCTGGTTGCGGGGGTTACCTTCTACGAGCAGTACTTC. Translation: CASSLVAGVTFYEQYF.

This clonotype has ten or more counts. The J gene is TRBJ2-2, the V gene TRBV6-1; 13 bases are shared with TRBD2. J lost 6 bases, V lost 4 bases, and 5 bases had no gene match. CDR3 length equals 16 residues. Germline CDR1 MNHNS, CDR2 SASEGT. The DNA of the CDR3 is TGTGCCAGCAGTGGAACTAGCGGGGGGGCCGCCGGGGAGCTGTTTTTT. Translated, it gives CASSGTSGGAAGELFF.

Ten or more counts support this clonotype. CDR3 region: CASSLARLGPVRETQYF. The CDR3 DNA reads as TGTGCCAGCAGCTTAGCTCGGCTAGGGCCGGTAAGAGAGACCCAGTACTTC. J is TRBJ2-5 and V is TRBV7-8; D uncertain. The CDR3 is 17 amino acids. Trimming removed 0 bases at V and 4 bases at J, with 18 bases between. Germline V gives CDR1 SGHVS, CDR2 FQNEAQ.

This clonotype was detected ten times or more. CDR3 region: CATSGGGQASEQYF. CDR3 DNA: TGTGCCACCAGTGGGGGCGGACAGGCATCCGAGCAGTACTTC. The chain uses TRBV24-1 and TRBJ2-7; the match to TRBD1 covers 7 bases. Trimming took 5 bases from V and 6 from J; bases not matched to a gene: 9. Germline assignment: CDR1 KGHDR and CDR2 SFDVKD. This CDR3 contains 14 residues.

This clonotype was seen ten or more times. V gene TRBV28 combines with J gene TRBJ1-1, with no clear D. With 3 bases removed from V and 6 bases from J, the gap between germline ends came to 11 bases. Germline-derived CDR1 and CDR2 are MDHEN and SYDVKM. CDR3 length equals 13 residues. The CDR3 sequence: CASSFRIGSEAFF. The CDR3 DNA is TGTGCCAGCAGTTTCAGGATTGGGTCTGAAGCTTTCTTT.

This clonotype appeared many times. The J gene is TRBJ2-7, the V gene TRBV18, with unresolved D. This CDR3 has 15 amino acids. The V gene's germline CDR1 is KGHSH and CDR2 LQKENI. Trimming pared 2 bases from V and 2 bases from J, leaving 13 bases between. CDR3 sequence (DNA): TGTGCCAGCTCACCAATAGTCAGCGCACCCTACGAGCAGTACTTC. As protein: CASSPIVSAPYEQYF.

Ten or more counts support this clonotype. The chain employs TRBV12-3 or TRBV12-4 and TRBJ2-5; 10 bases are a match to TRBD2. The CDR3 loop spans 15 amino acids. The trim removed 6 bases at V and 6 bases at J, leaving 10 bases unmatched. In DNA form, the CDR3 reads TGTGCCAGCAGCCCAAACAGCGGGGGGGCGAAGACCCAGTACTTC. Translation: CASSPNSGGAKTQYF.

This clonotype appeared many times. The J gene is TRBJ1-1, the V gene TRBV15; maybe TRBD1 (5 bases). Germline V gene lookup returns CDR1 LNHNV and CDR2 YYDKDF (reference sequence). The CDR3 runs 14 residues. The germline V and J ends were trimmed by 1 base and 1 base, with 7 bases remaining between them. This chain's CDR3 is CATSRGQRNTEAFF. CDR3 nucleotide sequence: TGTGCCACCAGCAGAGGACAGCGGAACACTGAAGCTTTCTTT.

This clonotype was detected a few times. The rearrangement links TRBV4-1 to TRBJ2-2; a possible D gene is TRBD1 (6 bases). Germline assignment: CDR1 MGHRA and CDR2 YSYEKL. V was clipped by 0 bases and J by 0 bases, with 11 bases between them. This CDR3 region has 17 residues. The CDR3 loop reads CASSQEWAGANTGELFF. The CDR3 coding sequence is TGCGCCAGCAGCCAAGAGTGGGCAGGGGCGAACACCGGGGAGCTGTTTTTT.

This clonotype has at least ten counts. This chain joins TRBV20-1 and TRBJ1-5, with D possibly TRBD1 on 5 matching bases. The CDR3 spans 13 residues. Per the germline V gene, CDR1 is DFQATT and CDR2 is SNEGSKA (reference sequence). With 2 bases removed from V and 5 bases from J, the gap between germline ends came to 10 bases. CDR3 amino acids: CSARLRGDQPQHF. The DNA of the CDR3 is TGCAGTGCTAGACTCCGGGGGGATCAGCCCCAGCATTTT.

In this sample, this clonotype turned up many times. The chain joins TRBV5-1 to TRBJ2-2; tentatively, D is TRBD2 (6 bases). CDR3 length: 15 amino acids. The germline CDR1 and CDR2 sequences are SGHRS and YFSETQ. Between the trimmed V and J ends, which lost 2 bases and 1 base, there was a span of 9 bases. In DNA, the CDR3 is TGCGCCAGCAGCTTACCGGGGGTGAACACCGGGGAGCTGTTTTTT. Its protein product is CASSLPGVNTGELFF.

This clonotype was recorded a few times. The rearrangement links TRBV18 to TRBJ2-2; 8 bases line up with TRBD1. The V segment lost 6 bases and the J segment 1 base; nucleotides outside the gene matches: 7. Germline V gene sequence: CDR1 KGHSH, CDR2 LQKENI. The CDR3 is 16 amino acids. Written as DNA, the CDR3 is TGTGCCAGCTCGCCCGCAGGGGGCTGGAACACCGGGGAGCTGTTTTTT. This codes for CASSPAGGWNTGELFF. Looking up the rest from reference TRBV18 and TRBJ2-2 gives the full variable domain: NAGVMQNPRHLVRRRGQEARLRCSPMKGHSHVYWYRQLPEEGLKFMVYLQKENIIDESGMPKERFSAEFPKEGPSILRIQQVVRGDSAAYFCASSPAGGWNTGELFFGEGSRLTVL.

This clonotype was counted ten times or more. This chain joins TRBV3-1 and TRBJ1-6, with D possibly TRBD1 on 5 matching bases. V lost 0 bases and J 7 bases, leaving 7 bases between the germline ends. The germline V gene has CDR1 LGHDT and CDR2 YNNKEL (reference sequence). The CDR3 spans 14 residues. CDR3 loop: CASSQDAGNSPLHF. CDR3 in DNA: TGTGCCAGCAGCCAAGATGCAGGGAATTCACCCCTCCACTTT.

As for this clonotype: A much larger clone sits a single nucleotide away, making a read error possible. The chain employs TRBV11-2 and TRBJ1-2; D remains unclear. Germline-derived CDR1 and CDR2 are SGHAT and FQNNGV. Trimming took off 10 bases at V and 4 bases at J, with 22 bases between the two ends. CDR3 length equals 15 residues. The CDR3 DNA follows: TGTGCCATCGGCCGTAGGATTCTCAACACCTATGGCTACACCTTC. It translates to CAIGRRILNTYGYTF. Full variable domain (rest looked up from reference TRBV11-2 and TRBJ1-2): EAGVAQSPRYKIIEKRQSVAFWCNPISGHATLYWYQQILGQGPKLLIQFQNNGVVDDSQLPKDRFSAERLKGVDSTLKIQPAKLEDSAVYLCAIGRRILNTYGYTFGSGTRLTVV.

The chain recombines TRBV5-1 with TRBJ1-6; a possible D gene is TRBD1 (5 bases). Germline V gene lookup returns CDR1 SGHRS and CDR2 YFSETQ. With 0 bases removed from V and 6 bases from J, the gap between germline ends came to 13 bases. The CDR3 contains 16 residues. The CDR3 loop reads CASSLVQGDGNSPLHF. CDR3 nucleotide sequence: TGCGCCAGCAGCTTGGTCCAGGGAGATGGTAATTCACCCCTCCACTTT.

This clonotype came up many times. The chain has TRBV14 and TRBJ2-5; no reliable D call. The CDR3 runs 15 residues. V was cut by 3 bases and J by 2 bases, with 13 bases left in between. Germline lookup yields CDR1 SGHDN and CDR2 FVKESK. CDR3 in DNA: TGTGCCAGCAGCCACAACCACGGATTACAAGAGACCCAGTACTTC. Protein product: CASSHNHGLQETQYF.

This clonotype was seen repeatedly, ten times or more. The rearrangement uses TRBV20-1 and TRBJ1-2; 8 nucleotides line up with TRBD1. Germline CDR1 and CDR2: DFQATT and SNEGSKA (reference sequence). The CDR3 contains 14 residues. V was pared by 0 bases and J by 7 bases, with 7 bases of the junction left unmatched. CDR3 in amino acids: CSAREPQGEVGYTF. In DNA form, the CDR3 reads TGCAGTGCTAGAGAACCACAGGGGGAGGTTGGCTACACCTTC.

This clonotype was counted ten times or more. This chain uses TRBV6-2 or TRBV6-3 with TRBJ2-7; D may correspond to TRBD1 or TRBD2 (5 bases each). CDR1 and CDR2 from the germline V gene are MNHEY and SVGEGT. The CDR3 is 15 residues long. The CDR3 nucleotides read TGTACTGACATGAGGGGCGGTTGGATCTCCTACGAGCAGTACTTC. It codes for CTDMRGGWISYEQYF.

As for this clonotype: The junction departs from germline at one end; a sequencing error may be responsible. The chain joins TRBV11-2 to TRBJ1-1; a possible D gene is TRBD1 (6 bases). This CDR3 region has 17 residues. Germline lookup yields CDR1 SGHAT and CDR2 FQNNGV. The CDR3 loop reads CASSLDGWDILNTDAFF. CDR3 nucleotide sequence: TGTGCCAGCAGCTTAGACGGTTGGGACATTCTGAACACTGACGCTTTCTTT.

This sequence joins TRBV4-1 and TRBJ1-5; 12 bases agree with TRBD1. The CDR3 loop spans 17 amino acids. The V segment lost 4 bases and the J segment 3 bases; nucleotides outside the gene matches: 7. The germline V gene encodes CDR1 MGHRA and CDR2 YSYEKL. CDR3 protein: CASSPRDRGLNNQPQHF. The CDR3 DNA reads TGCGCCAGCAGCCCTCGGGACAGGGGGCTTAACAATCAGCCCCAGCATTTT.

This clonotype was counted between two and nine times. The rearrangement links TRBV10-3 to TRBJ2-2; 7 bases line up with TRBD2. J was trimmed by 6 bases and V by 7 bases; bases with no gene match: 8. This CDR3 region has 14 residues. CDR1 is ENHRY and CDR2 is SYGVKD in the germline V gene. The CDR3 sequence: CAIKPSGLPGELFF. In DNA, the CDR3 is TGTGCCATCAAGCCTAGCGGACTCCCCGGGGAGCTGTTTTTT.

Many counts were recorded for this clonotype. This chain joins TRBV19 and TRBJ1-5, with TRBD1 identical over 9 bases. The CDR3 loop spans 13 amino acids. V shed 6 bases, J shed 10 bases, and the junction held 7 bases outside the gene matches. Germline CDR1 reads LNHDA; CDR2 reads SQIVND (reference sequence). The CDR3 DNA reads TGTGCCAGTAGGAGACAGGGGGATCTTCCCCAGCATTTT. Translating gives CASRRQGDLPQHF.